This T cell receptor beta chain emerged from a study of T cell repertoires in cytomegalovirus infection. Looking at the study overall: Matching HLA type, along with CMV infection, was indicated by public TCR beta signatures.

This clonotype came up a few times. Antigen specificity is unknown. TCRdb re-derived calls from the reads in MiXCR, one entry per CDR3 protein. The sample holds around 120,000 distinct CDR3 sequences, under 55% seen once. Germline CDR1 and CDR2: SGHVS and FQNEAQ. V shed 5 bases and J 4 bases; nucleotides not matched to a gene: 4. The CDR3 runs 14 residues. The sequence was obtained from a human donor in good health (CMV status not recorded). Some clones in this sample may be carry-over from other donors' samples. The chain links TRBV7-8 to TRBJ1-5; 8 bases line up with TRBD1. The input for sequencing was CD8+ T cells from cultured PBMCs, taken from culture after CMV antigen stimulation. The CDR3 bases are TGTGCCAGCAGCCTTCAGGGGGCGAATCAGCCCCAGCATTTT. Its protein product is CASSLQGANQPQHF.